One sample yielded the 30 T cell receptor beta chains listed below, sequenced in a study of persistence of HIV-infected CD4 T cells. The immunoSEQ assay was version 4, run in survey mode. The data were produced by immunoSEQ multiplex PCR, yet TCRdb's version contains in-frame clones alone and is incomplete. In the table there are about 46,000 clones, more than 80% of which are singletons. Their antigen targets remain unknown. Nonspecific anti-CD3/anti-CD28 bead stimulation represents the broad CD4+ T cell repertoire. CD4+ T cells upregulating both CD40 ligand and CD69 were sorted as responding cells. Sequenced material: CD4+ T cells sorted from PBMCs after roughly 18-hour stimulation, taken from a patient who received antiretroviral therapy. These receptors came from an adult woman with HIV who was CMV-seropositive.

The rearrangement uses TRBV7-8 and TRBJ2-1; D possibly corresponds to TRBD2 (7 bases). Germline V gene lookup returns CDR1 SGHVS and CDR2 FQNEAQ. This CDR3 is 16 amino acids long. V lost 0 bases and J lost 8, with 17 bases in between. The CDR3 protein is CASSLAAGAISHEQFF. The CDR3 DNA reads TGTGCCAGCAGCTTAGCGGCGGGGGCCATCTCCCATGAGCAGTTCTTC.

The rearrangement joins TRBV28 to TRBJ1-1, with D possibly TRBD1 on 6 matching bases. CDR3 length equals 14 residues. V lost 4 bases and J 0 bases, leaving 9 bases between the germline ends. The V gene's germline CDR1 is MDHEN and CDR2 SYDVKM. CDR3 nucleotides: TGTGCCAGCAGTTCTGGACAGCTGAACACTGAAGCTTTCTTT. It specifies CASSSGQLNTEAFF.

This rearrangement joins TRBV7-8 to TRBJ1-4; D is undetermined. CDR3 size: 14 residues. Looked up from germline, CDR1 is SGHVS and CDR2 is FQNEAQ. Trimming cost V 3 bases and J 4 bases, with 9 bases left between them. CDR3 in amino acids: CASSLGSINEKLFF. Here the CDR3 DNA reads TGTGCCAGCAGCTTGGGCAGCATTAATGAAAAACTGTTTTTT.

This chain uses TRBV21-1 with TRBJ1-2; whether TRBD1, the table's D call, matches the DNA was not checked. TRBV21-1 is given as a pseudogene. The length of the CDR3 is 15 residues. CDR3 residues: CASSKSVGQENGYTF. The DNA for the CDR3 is TGTGCCAGCAGCAAAAGTGTGGGACAGGAAAATGGCTACACCTTC.

This rearrangement joins TRBV7-8 to TRBJ2-1; 13 positions agree with TRBD2. Per germline, CDR1 SGHVS and CDR2 FQNEAQ. The CDR3 contains 17 residues. Trimming took 1 base from V and 7 from J; bases not matched to a gene: 7. CDR3 region: CASSLETRTSGGNEQFF. CDR3 bases: TGTGCCAGCAGCTTAGAAACACGGACTAGCGGGGGTAATGAGCAGTTCTTC.

This chain joins TRBV3-1 (or the pseudogene TRBV3-2) and TRBJ1-2, with D possibly TRBD1 on 5 matching bases. CDR3 length equals 13 residues. Between the trimmed V and J ends, which lost 0 bases and 8 bases, there was a span of 10 bases. CDR1 and CDR2 from the germline V gene are LGHDT and YNNKEL (reference sequence). CDR3 sequence (DNA): TGTGCCAGCAGCCAAGATTTCAGGGACGGCTACACCTTC. This gives the protein CASSQDFRDGYTF.

This clone was counted a few times. This rearrangement joins TRBV7-3 to TRBJ2-3; 11 nucleotides agree with TRBD2. CDR1 and CDR2 from the germline V gene are SGHTA and FQGTGA. The V segment lost 4 bases and the J segment 4 bases; nucleotides outside the gene matches: 7. The CDR3 consists of 16 residues. The DNA for the CDR3 is TGTGCCAGCAGCTCTACTAGCGGGAGCGGGGCAGATACGCAGTATTTT. Protein: CASSSTSGSGADTQYF.

CDR3 loop: CASSEAGSGTDTQYF. CDR3 nucleotides: TGTGCCAGCAGTGAAGCGGGGTCCGGCACAGATACGCAGTATTTT. The rearrangement links TRBV6-1 to TRBJ2-3, with D unclear. CDR3 length: 15 amino acids. The germline CDR1 and CDR2 sequences are MNHNS and SASEGT. V was shortened by 0 bases and J by 1 base, with 8 bases between the two germline ends.

CDR3 nucleotide sequence: TGTGCCAGCAGCCACAACAGCGGACCCTCCTACGAGCAGTACTTC. This codes for CASSHNSGPSYEQYF. V gene TRBV28 combines with J gene TRBJ2-7; tentatively, D is TRBD2 (5 bases). Germline V CDR1 and CDR2: MDHEN, SYDVKM. V was cut by 6 bases and J by 0 bases, with 15 bases left in between. The CDR3 runs to 15 residues.

The V gene is TRBV28, the J gene TRBJ1-3; a possible D gene is TRBD1 (5 bases). CDR3 length equals 16 residues. The V end was cut by 2 bases, the J end by 4 bases, with 15 bases between. Germline CDR1 MDHEN, CDR2 SYDVKM. The CDR3 nucleotides are TGTGCCAGCAGTTTACTCCCGGGGACGTCCGGAAACACCATATATTTT. This gives the protein CASSLLPGTSGNTIYF.

The chain has TRBV19 and TRBJ2-1; D call uncertain. CDR1 and CDR2 (germline): LNHDA, SQIVND (reference sequence). The CDR3 runs 15 residues. Deletions cut 6 bases from V and 4 bases from J, with 16 bases between. The CDR3 coding sequence is TGTGCCAGTAGATCGGCTACTGGGTTGTACAATGAGCAGTTCTTC. This gives the protein CASRSATGLYNEQFF.

J is TRBJ2-1 and V is TRBV5-1; 9 bases match TRBD2. The CDR3 contains 15 residues. The V gene end was trimmed by 0 bases and the J gene end by 6 bases; junction bases not matched to a gene: 4. The germline V gene has CDR1 SGHRS and CDR2 YFSETQ. The CDR3 DNA is TGCGCCAGCAGCTTGGAAGGTAGCGGGAGCAATGAGCAGTTCTTC. Translation gives CASSLEGSGSNEQFF.

The J gene is TRBJ2-3, the V gene TRBV24-1; TRBD2 matches 7 bases. Germline V CDR1 and CDR2: KGHDR, SFDVKD. There are 13 residues in the CDR3. The trim removed 1 base at V and 11 bases at J, leaving 5 bases unmatched. The CDR3 reads CATSDFSGGGQYF. CDR3 in DNA: TGTGCCACCAGTGATTTTAGCGGCGGGGGGCAGTATTTT.

The CDR3 DNA follows: TGTGCCATCAGTGAGGGGGCAGGACTATTGAACACTGAAGCTTTCTTT. This codes for CAISEGAGLLNTEAFF. The rearrangement links TRBV10-3 to TRBJ1-1, with D possibly matching TRBD1 (5 bases). The CDR3 extends over 16 amino acids. CDR1 and CDR2 (germline): ENHRY, SYGVKD. V was clipped by 2 bases and J by 0 bases, with 13 bases between them.

The chain employs TRBV3-1 (or the pseudogene TRBV3-2) and TRBJ1-2; D is unresolved. Deletions cut 1 base from V and 8 bases from J, with 14 bases between. The V gene's germline CDR1 is LGHDT and CDR2 YNNKEL (reference sequence). CDR3 length equals 14 residues. CDR3 sequence reads: CASSQASRINGYTF. DNA for the CDR3: TGTGCCAGCAGCCAAGCGTCCAGGATTAACGGCTACACCTTC.

This chain connects TRBV3-1 (or the pseudogene TRBV3-2) to TRBJ1-1; D call uncertain. The germline gives CDR1 LGHDT, CDR2 YNNKEL (reference sequence). The ends were cut back, 4 bases at V and 4 bases at J, with 16 bases in the middle. There are 15 residues in the CDR3. The CDR3 here is CASSRGSRVPTEAFF. Here the CDR3 DNA reads TGTGCCAGCAGCCGCGGTTCGAGGGTCCCCACTGAAGCTTTCTTT.

CDR3 sequence: CASSSVTGELFF. The CDR3 DNA reads TGTGCCAGCAGTTCTGTCACCGGGGAGCTGTTTTTT. V is TRBV27 and J is TRBJ2-2, with D hard to call. The CDR3 sequence is 12 residues long. V was clipped by 4 bases and J by 4 bases, with 4 bases between them. Germline values: CDR1 MNHEY, CDR2 SMNVEV (reference sequence).

This chain joins TRBV7-2 and TRBJ2-1; a weak D match, TRBD2 (5 bases). The V end lost 5 bases, the J end lost 5 bases, and 13 bases lay between the germline ends. The CDR3 loop spans 14 amino acids. CDR1 is SGHTA and CDR2 is FQGNSA in the germline V gene. The CDR3 loop is CASSPSGNNNEQFF. CDR3 DNA sequence: TGTGCCAGCAGCCCCTCCGGGAACAACAATGAGCAGTTCTTC. The variable domain in full, with the rest retrieved from reference TRBV7-2 and TRBJ2-1, is GAGVSQSPSNKVTEKGKDVELRCDPISGHTALYWYRQSLGQGLEFLIYFQGNSAPDKSGLPSDRFSAERTGGSVSTLTIQRTQQEDSAVYLCASSPSGNNNEQFFGPGTRLTVL.

V gene TRBV28 combines with J gene TRBJ2-7; tentative D call: TRBD2 (6 bases). This CDR3 is built from 14 residues. CDR1 MDHEN and CDR2 SYDVKM come from the germline V gene. Trimming cost V 3 bases and J 5 bases, with 14 bases left between them. CDR3 sequence (DNA): TGTGCCAGCAGTTTGGGGGACTCGACGCACGAGCAGTACTTC. The encoded protein is CASSLGDSTHEQYF.

This chain joins TRBV30 and TRBJ1-1; D is undetermined. The V gene lost 4 bases and the J gene lost 4 bases, with 16 bases spanning the gap. This CDR3 is 14 amino acids long. Germline V CDR1 and CDR2: GTSNPN, SVGIG (reference sequence). CDR3 DNA: TGTGCCTGGACTCATCGGGAAGGGCGCACTGAAGCTTTCTTT. As protein: CAWTHREGRTEAFF. The variable domain in full, completed from reference TRBV30 and TRBJ1-1, reads SQTIHQWPATLVQPVGSPLSLECTVEGTSNPNLYWYRQAAGRGLQLLFYSVGIGQISSEVPQNLSASRPQDRQFILSSKKLLLSDSGFYLCAWTHREGRTEAFFGQGTRLTVV.

This clone has a single count. The chain joins TRBV6-5 to TRBJ2-5; TRBD1 might be the D (6 bases). Germline V gene lookup returns CDR1 MNHEY and CDR2 SVGAGI. The V end lost 7 bases, the J end lost 2 bases, and 14 bases lay between the germline ends. CDR3 length equals 14 residues. The CDR3 loop is CASTRGGSQETQYF. In DNA form, the CDR3 reads TGTGCCAGCACCCGAGGGGGATCACAAGAGACCCAGTACTTC.

The V call is TRBV3-1 (or the pseudogene TRBV3-2), the J call TRBJ2-5; the D gene could be TRBD1 or TRBD2 (5 bases each). Germline CDR1 LGHDT, CDR2 YNNKEL (reference sequence). The V end was cut by 1 base, the J end by 6 bases, with 15 bases between. CDR3 length equals 15 residues. CDR3 residues: CASSQGGKTGKTQYF. The CDR3 region has the DNA TGTGCCAGCAGCCAAGGGGGGAAGACTGGGAAGACCCAGTACTTC.

This chain joins TRBV6-1 and TRBJ1-2; D call uncertain. The CDR3 contains 15 residues. Trimming removed 0 bases from V and 12 bases from J, with 20 bases in between. From germline, CDR1 is MNHNS and CDR2 SASEGT. In DNA, the CDR3 is TGTGCCAGCAGTGAAGCAAGTGCCCGGCAGCTCTTGGACACCTTC. It translates to CASSEASARQLLDTF.

The chain is built from TRBV10-3 and TRBJ2-3; 7 bases are shared with TRBD2. With V trimmed by 3 bases and J by 2 bases, 5 bases remained unmatched. CDR1 ENHRY and CDR2 SYGVKD come from the germline V gene. The CDR3 runs to 15 residues. CDR3 coding DNA: TGTGCCATCAGTGAACCGGGACTAATCACAGATACGCAGTATTTT. Protein product: CAISEPGLITDTQYF.

The chain carries TRBV2 and TRBJ2-5; 8 bases align to TRBD2. The J segment lost 2 bases and the V segment lost 8 bases, leaving 10 bases of the junction unmatched. Germline CDR1 SNHLY, CDR2 FYNNEI. The length of the CDR3 is 15 residues. CDR3 nucleotide sequence: TGTGCCAGCCGTCCGGGGGGGGGAATGCAAGAGACCCAGTACTTC. Protein: CASRPGGGMQETQYF.

J is TRBJ2-2 and V is TRBV28; 8 bases fit TRBD2. The CDR3 loop spans 15 amino acids. J was trimmed by 4 bases and V by 5 bases; bases with no gene match: 6. From germline, CDR1 is MDHEN and CDR2 SYDVKM. CDR3 sequence: CASSRSGEITGELFF. CDR3 DNA sequence: TGTGCCAGCAGTCGTAGCGGGGAGATCACCGGGGAGCTGTTTTTT.

The rearrangement joins TRBV9 to TRBJ2-1; D call uncertain. Trimming shortened V by 4 bases and J by 0 bases, and 11 bases separated the two germline ends. From germline, CDR1 is SGDLS and CDR2 YYNGEE. This CDR3 contains 15 residues. CDR3 in amino acids: CASSPTPSSYNEQFF. CDR3 nucleotides: TGTGCCAGCAGCCCCACACCGAGCTCCTACAATGAGCAGTTCTTC.

V and J are TRBV11-3 and TRBJ2-1; 9 positions agree with TRBD2. Germline CDR1 SGHNT, CDR2 YENEEA. This CDR3 contains 17 residues. J gave up 5 bases and V 3 bases, and 11 bases lay outside the gene matches. The CDR3 region is CASSLSGGRVSDNEQFF. CDR3 sequence (DNA): TGTGCCAGCAGCTTGTCGGGCGGGAGGGTCTCGGACAATGAGCAGTTCTTC.

The gene calls are TRBV9 and TRBJ2-3; 9 nucleotides match TRBD2. CDR1 is SGDLS and CDR2 is YYNGEE in the germline V gene. With V trimmed by 4 bases and J by 3 bases, 21 bases remained unmatched. The CDR3 spans 20 residues. In nucleotides, the CDR3 is TGTGCCAGCAGCTCCGCCGGGACCCAATGGCCGGGACTAGCTACAGATACGCAGTATTTT. This codes for CASSSAGTQWPGLATDTQYF. The variable domain in full, with the rest retrieved from reference TRBV9 and TRBJ2-3, is DSGVTQTPKHLITATGQRVTLRCSPRSGDLSVYWYQQSLDQGLQFLIQYYNGEERAKGNILERFSAQQFPDLHSELNLSSLELGDSALYFCASSSAGTQWPGLATDTQYFGPGTRLTVL.

The rearrangement uses TRBV29-1 and TRBJ2-6; TRBD1 matches 7 bases. After removal of 3 bases from V and 0 bases from J, the junction contained 11 bases not matched to a gene. Germline CDR1 reads SQVTM; CDR2 reads ANQGSEA. The CDR3 is made up of 18 amino acids. The CDR3 DNA reads as TGCAGCGTTGAGGGATTTCGGGACAGCCTCTCTGGGGCCAACGTCCTGACTTTC. Protein sequence: CSVEGFRDSLSGANVLTF. Full variable domain (outside the CDR3, taken from reference TRBV29-1 and TRBJ2-6): SAVISQKPSRDICQRGTSLTIQCQVDSQVTMMFWYRQQPGQSLTLIATANQGSEATYESGFVIDKFPISRPNLTFSTLTVSNMSPEDSSIYLCSVEGFRDSLSGANVLTFGAGSRLTVL.